Given below is one T cell receptor (beta chain) in context. Antigen unknown. CDR1 is LNHDA and CDR2 is SQIVND in the germline V gene (reference sequence). The CDR3 has 13 amino acids. V was cut by 7 bases and J by 8 bases, with 15 bases left in between. The data were obtained in a study of cytomegalovirus exposure and HLA in healthy donors. Notes on the study in general: Highest at DRB1 and lowest at HLA-C, TCR association rates differed among HLA loci in a later analysis. The only immune exposure information that was available was CMV serostatus.

The PCR contained 60 Vbeta and 13 Jbeta primers. Here immunoSEQ multiplex PCR was the method, and the copy in TCRdb shows in-frame clones only, minus some. The data contain roughly 130,000 clones, 83% of them singletons. The V gene is TRBV19, the J gene TRBJ2-1; TRBD2 might be the D (6 bases). The sample comprised PBMCs. The sequence derives from a girl aged 2 to 10 in good health and CMV-seronegative. The CDR3 coding sequence is TGTGCCAGTACCCATCGACTAGGGGATGAGCAGTTCTTC. Its protein is CASTHRLGDEQFF.